This entry lists 23 T cell receptor beta chains sequenced from one sample in a study of blood T cell repertoires in COVID-19. The data were produced by immunoSEQ multiplex PCR, yet TCRdb's version contains in-frame clones alone and is incomplete. The sample consists of about 300,000 clones, around 87% of them appearing once. The specimen was peripheral blood. The receptors originated from a man between 65 and 80 years old with acute or convalescent COVID-19.

V and J are TRBV6-5 and TRBJ1-1, with D possibly being TRBD1 (5 bases). The CDR3 runs 12 residues. V gave up 7 bases and J gave up 3 bases, with 9 bases separating them. Per the germline V gene, CDR1 is MNHEY and CDR2 is SVGAGI. Written as DNA, the CDR3 is TGTGCCAGCAATCAGGGCTACACTGAAGCTTTCTTT. Translation: CASNQGYTEAFF.

CDR3 protein: CASSTLRDRDFQETQYF. The CDR3 nucleotides are TGTGCCAGTAGTACCCTCCGGGACAGGGACTTCCAAGAGACCCAGTACTTC. This chain joins TRBV19 and TRBJ2-5, with 9 bases matching TRBD1. Germline CDR1 reads LNHDA; CDR2 reads SQIVND (reference sequence). This CDR3 is 17 amino acids long. V was clipped by 4 bases and J by 1 base; unmatched bases: 10.

As regards this clone: Other DNA sequences in the same sample also yield this CDR3. The V and J genes are TRBV12-3 or TRBV12-4 and TRBJ1-4; no definite D call. This CDR3 has 11 residues. V was trimmed by 7 bases and J by 6 bases, leaving 6 bases between them. The CDR3 DNA reads as TGTGCCAGCACCTCTTATGAAAAACTGTTTTTT. Translation: CASTSYEKLFF.

This chain links TRBV3-1 (or the pseudogene TRBV3-2) with TRBJ2-5; TRBD1 aligns across 7 bases. The junction had 4 bases not matched to a gene; V was cut back by 1 base and J by 5 bases. This CDR3 is 14 amino acids long. Germline V gives CDR1 LGHDT, CDR2 YNNKEL (reference sequence). Here the CDR3 reads CASSQGQGGETQYF. As DNA, the CDR3 is TGTGCCAGCAGCCAAGGACAGGGCGGGGAGACCCAGTACTTC.

This rearrangement joins TRBV6-6 to TRBJ1-5; D gene ambiguous. From germline, CDR1 is MNHNY and CDR2 SVGAGI (reference sequence). The V and J ends lost 2 bases and 3 bases respectively, with 2 bases between them. CDR3 length: 12 residues. CDR3 loop: CASSYLNQPQHF. The CDR3 nucleotides read TGTGCCAGCAGTTACCTCAATCAGCCCCAGCATTTT.

The chain joins TRBV4-1 to TRBJ2-5; the match to TRBD2 covers 16 bases. Losses at the gene ends were 3 bases for V and 5 bases for J; bases not matched to a gene: 9. This CDR3 is 18 amino acids long. CDR1 MGHRA and CDR2 YSYEKL come from the germline V gene. For the CDR3, the DNA is TGCGCCAGCAGCCAGTTGGGGACTAGCGGGGGGGCCTGGGAGACCCAGTACTTC. Protein sequence: CASSQLGTSGGAWETQYF.

This sequence joins TRBV18 and TRBJ1-1; the D is unclear. The CDR3 runs 15 residues. Germline V lookup: CDR1 KGHSH, CDR2 LQKENI. V was pared by 3 bases and J by 0 bases, with 11 bases between. The CDR3 spells CASSPLISMNTEAFF. The CDR3 region has the DNA TGTGCCAGCTCACCCCTGATATCTATGAACACTGAAGCTTTCTTT.

The chain joins TRBV6-2 or TRBV6-3 to TRBJ1-1; possibly TRBD1 for D (5 bases). Germline CDR1 reads MNHEY; CDR2 reads SVGEGT. The CDR3 is 15 amino acids. Trimming took off 4 bases at V and 4 bases at J, with 16 bases between the two ends. The CDR3 coding sequence is TGTGCCAGCAGTTCGGGCGGATCCAGGGCCACTGAAGCTTTCTTT. This encodes CASSSGGSRATEAFF.

A single count supports this clone. The rearrangement uses TRBV29-1 and TRBJ2-2; 8 bases are shared with TRBD2. V shed 7 bases and J 3 bases; nucleotides not matched to a gene: 10. This CDR3 is 15 amino acids long. CDR1 and CDR2 from the germline V gene are SQVTM and ANQGSEA. The chain's CDR3 is CSGSGAGGYTGELFF. In nucleotides, the CDR3 is TGCAGCGGATCCGGGGCGGGGGGATACACCGGGGAGCTGTTTTTT.

The gene calls are TRBV10-3 and TRBJ2-7, with D unclear. Germline V gives CDR1 ENHRY, CDR2 SYGVKD. There are 13 residues in the CDR3. V was shortened by 6 bases and J by 5 bases, with 14 bases between the two germline ends. The CDR3 nucleotides read TGTGCCATCAGCTTGTCTAGGCGCCACGAGCAGTACTTC. It yields the protein CAISLSRRHEQYF.

V and J are TRBV11-3 and TRBJ2-1; D is undetermined. The CDR3 is 14 amino acids. Trimming cost V 5 bases and J 0 bases, with 8 bases left between them. Germline CDR1 SGHNT, CDR2 YENEEA. CDR3 protein: CASSVTGSYNEQFF. The CDR3 region has the DNA TGTGCCAGCAGCGTAACTGGCTCCTACAATGAGCAGTTCTTC.

V and J are TRBV6-2 or TRBV6-3 and TRBJ2-3; TRBD2 matches 11 bases. Germline V gives CDR1 MNHEY, CDR2 SVGEGT. This CDR3 comprises 16 residues. After removal of 2 bases from V and 4 bases from J, the junction contained 5 bases not matched to a gene. CDR3 protein: CASSYDRLAGSDTQYF. The CDR3 DNA sequence: TGTGCCAGCAGTTACGACAGACTAGCGGGATCAGATACGCAGTATTTT.

The chain recombines TRBV5-1 with TRBJ2-3; a possible D gene is TRBD1 (6 bases). CDR1 is SGHRS and CDR2 is YFSETQ in the germline V gene. The CDR3 extends over 14 amino acids. Trimming took off 4 bases at V and 4 bases at J, with 13 bases between the two ends. The CDR3 coding sequence is TGCGCCAGCAGCCAGGGACATCAGGCAGATACGCAGTATTTT. It specifies CASSQGHQADTQYF.

This chain uses TRBV6-1 with TRBJ1-6, with 7 bases lining up with TRBD1. The CDR3 loop spans 14 amino acids. V lost 3 bases to trimming and J lost 7 bases; unmatched junction nucleotides: 3. In germline, CDR1 is MNHNS, CDR2 SASEGT. CDR3 sequence: CASSEAGGNSPLHF. CDR3 bases: TGTGCCAGCAGTGAGGCAGGGGGGAATTCACCCCTCCACTTT.

The chain is built from TRBV6-5 and TRBJ2-5, with 7 bases that match TRBD1. The CDR3 consists of 15 residues. Germline V gives CDR1 MNHEY, CDR2 SVGAGI. The trim removed 6 bases at V and 5 bases at J, leaving 12 bases unmatched. The CDR3 loop is CASSRSRGGRETQYF. Here the CDR3 DNA reads TGTGCCAGCAGCCGCTCGAGAGGGGGCCGGGAGACCCAGTACTTC.

The rearrangement links TRBV18 to TRBJ1-4; unclear D gene. Germline CDR1 and CDR2: KGHSH and LQKENI. The germline V and J ends were trimmed by 2 bases and 0 bases, with 4 bases remaining between them. CDR3 length equals 14 residues. The CDR3 nucleotides are TGTGCCAGCTCACCAGGCCCAACTAATGAAAAACTGTTTTTT. Translated: CASSPGPTNEKLFF.

Only one count was recorded for this clone. The gene calls are TRBV5-5 and TRBJ1-2, with D maybe TRBD1 (6 bases). Germline V gene sequence: CDR1 SGHKS, CDR2 YYEKEE (reference sequence). The V and J ends lost 0 bases and 4 bases respectively, with 19 bases between them. CDR3 length equals 17 residues. The CDR3 region is CASSLAAHRASAYGYTF. For the CDR3, the DNA is TGTGCCAGCAGCTTGGCCGCCCACAGGGCCTCTGCCTATGGCTACACCTTC.

Comments on this clone: One junction end does not reproduce the germline sequence, and a read error may be involved. V gene TRBV9 combines with J gene TRBJ2-3, with 11 nucleotides matching TRBD2. The germline gives CDR1 SGDLS, CDR2 YYNGEE. The CDR3 runs 19 residues. The CDR3 DNA follows: TGTGCCAGCAGAGTAGAACGCGATAGCGGGAGGGCCTCTGCAGATACGCAGTATTTT. Its protein product is CASRVERDSGRASADTQYF.

The chain uses TRBV5-6 and TRBJ1-5; D is possibly TRBD1 (5 bases). Germline-derived CDR1 and CDR2 are SGHDT and YYEEEE. V dropped 4 bases and J dropped 0 bases, with 11 bases sitting between them. This CDR3 is 15 amino acids long. CDR3 loop: CASSLRQYSNQPQHF. The CDR3 DNA is TGTGCCAGCAGCCTGAGACAGTATAGCAATCAGCCCCAGCATTTT.

This clone was recorded at least ten times. The V call is TRBV4-2, the J call TRBJ1-2; 9 bases line up with TRBD1. The CDR3 covers 16 residues. V shed 1 base and J 6 bases; nucleotides not matched to a gene: 9. The germline V gene has CDR1 LGHNA and CDR2 YNFKEQ. The CDR3 bases are TGTGCCAGCAGCCAAGGAGGGGCGGGACAGGGCCATGGCTACACCTTC. It translates to CASSQGGAGQGHGYTF.

This chain links TRBV7-9 with TRBJ1-1, with TRBD1 as a possible D gene (5 bases). Germline V gene data show CDR1 as SEHNR and CDR2 as FQNEAQ (reference sequence). Trimming cost V 2 bases and J 2 bases, with 9 bases left between them. The CDR3 consists of 14 residues. Here the CDR3 reads CASSLQGSNTEAFF. The CDR3 DNA sequence: TGTGCCAGCAGCTTACAGGGCAGTAACACTGAAGCTTTCTTT.

The chain links TRBV10-3 to TRBJ2-7; tentative D call: TRBD1 (5 bases). The V gene's germline CDR1 is ENHRY and CDR2 SYGVKD. The CDR3 spans 14 residues. V was clipped by 3 bases and J by 6 bases, with 15 bases between them. CDR3 coding DNA: TGTGCCATCAGTGAACAACAGGTGATTTCCGAGCAGTACTTC. Protein sequence: CAISEQQVISEQYF.

The rearrangement links TRBV25-1 to TRBJ2-5; perhaps TRBD2 as D (7 bases). Per germline, CDR1 MGHDK and CDR2 SYGVNS. The CDR3 is 14 amino acids. V was trimmed by 2 bases and J by 5 bases, leaving 12 bases between them. The CDR3 sequence: CASSEGGAGETQYF. The CDR3 DNA reads TGTGCCAGCAGTGAAGGGGGGGCAGGGGAGACCCAGTACTTC. The complete variable domain, with remaining parts taken from reference TRBV25-1 and TRBJ2-5, reads EADIYQTPRYLVIGTGKKITLECSQTMGHDKMYWYQQDPGMELHLIHYSYGVNSTEKGDLSSESTVSRIRTEHFPLTLESARPSHTSQYLCASSEGGAGETQYFGPGTRLLVL.